Below, 25 T cell receptor beta chains from the same sample are listed, as sequenced in a study of T-cell memory formation after mild COVID-19. TCRdb re-called the 5' RACE reads with MiXCR, one entry per CDR3 protein. The data show around 340,000 distinct CDR3 sequences, under 15% seen once. Material for sequencing was PBMCs or a T cell subset sorted from them (not recorded which). These receptors were taken from a young man who had mild COVID-19 (a few samples of this study predate the infection). Cell type and time point are not known.

This clonotype occurred many times. This chain links TRBV5-1 with TRBJ1-4, with a weak D call TRBD1 (5 bases). Trimming cost V 0 bases and J 5 bases, with 11 bases left between them. Germline V CDR1 and CDR2: SGHRS, YFSETQ. The CDR3 is made up of 15 amino acids. The CDR3 bases are TGCGCCAGCAGCTTGGGTGAGGCAGGGAATGAAAAACTGTTTTTT. Translated: CASSLGEAGNEKLFF.

This clonotype showed up many times. The chain uses TRBV7-9 and TRBJ2-1; D unclear. V lost 8 bases and J 1 base, leaving 9 bases between the germline ends. The CDR3 length is 13 residues. From germline, CDR1 is SEHNR and CDR2 FQNEAQ (reference sequence). Here the CDR3 DNA reads TGTGCCAGCCGCGGTGAGTCCTACAATGAGCAGTTCTTC. Translating it yields CASRGESYNEQFF.

V gene TRBV11-1 combines with J gene TRBJ2-7; weak D call: TRBD1 (5 bases). The CDR3 contains 13 residues. Germline V lookup: CDR1 SGHAT, CDR2 FQDESV (reference sequence). The V gene lost 3 bases and the J gene lost 3 bases, with 9 bases spanning the gap. The CDR3 sequence is CASSFNRNYEQYF. The CDR3 DNA follows: TGTGCCAGCAGCTTTAACAGGAACTACGAGCAGTACTTC.

This clonotype was counted between two and nine times. The J gene is TRBJ1-1, the V gene TRBV25-1; tentatively, D is TRBD1 (5 bases). The V gene lost 4 bases and the J gene lost 4 bases, with 10 bases spanning the gap. Germline CDR1 is MGHDK and CDR2 is SYGVNS. This CDR3 comprises 13 residues. The DNA of the CDR3 is TGTGCCAGCAGTGTGAAGCAGGGCACTGAAGCTTTCTTT. This sequence encodes CASSVKQGTEAFF.

This clonotype was seen a few times. The rearrangement uses TRBV5-7 and TRBJ1-5; D is undetermined. TRBV5-7 is noted as an ORF with a role that remains uncertain. The CDR3 has 14 amino acids. V was clipped by 0 bases and J by 7 bases, with 11 bases between them. CDR3 nucleotide sequence: TGTGCCAGCAGCTTGGCCGGGGTTGGGCAGCCCCAGCATTTT. Translated: CASSLAGVGQPQHF.

This clonotype was detected only once. The rearrangement joins TRBV6-2 or TRBV6-3 to TRBJ1-5; D is unclear. CDR1 MNHEY and CDR2 SVGEGT come from the germline V gene. V gave up 4 bases and J gave up 1 base, with 8 bases separating them. The CDR3 loop spans 14 amino acids. The CDR3 region is CASSWGESNQPQHF. The CDR3 coding sequence is TGTGCCAGCAGTTGGGGAGAGAGCAATCAGCCCCAGCATTTT.

V and J are TRBV7-9 and TRBJ2-3; weak D call: TRBD2 (7 bases). The CDR3 runs 14 residues. With 7 bases removed from V and 4 bases from J, the gap between germline ends came to 15 bases. Germline CDR1 SEHNR, CDR2 FQNEAQ (reference sequence). The CDR3 spells CASTSRGGSDTQYF. Here the CDR3 DNA reads TGTGCCAGCACCTCCCGCGGGGGCTCAGATACGCAGTATTTT.

The chain combines TRBV7-2 with TRBJ2-1, with 7 bases aligning to TRBD1. J gave up 9 bases and V 5 bases, and 7 bases lay outside the gene matches. The CDR3 totals 13 residues. The germline gives CDR1 SGHTA, CDR2 FQGNSA. The CDR3 is CASSVGQSPEQFF. The CDR3 coding sequence is TGTGCCAGCAGCGTGGGACAGTCACCTGAGCAGTTCTTC.

This clonotype occurred many times. This chain joins TRBV18 and TRBJ2-7, with 9 nucleotides matching TRBD1. CDR1 and CDR2 from the germline V gene are KGHSH and LQKENI. This CDR3 has 13 amino acids. V gave up 1 base and J gave up 6 bases; unmatched junction bases: 1. This CDR3 reads CASSPRDRVEQYV. The CDR3 DNA reads as TGTGCCAGCTCACCACGGGACAGGGTCGAGCAGTACGTC.

The chain carries TRBV28 and TRBJ2-7; a possible D gene is TRBD1 (5 bases). Germline values: CDR1 MDHEN, CDR2 SYDVKM. CDR3 length: 14 residues. V lost 3 bases and J lost 1, with 10 bases in between. In DNA, the CDR3 is TGTGCCAGCAGTTTTGGCCAGGGATCCTACGAGCAGTACGTC. Protein: CASSFGQGSYEQYV.

The V call is TRBV6-1, the J call TRBJ1-6, with 9 bases matching TRBD1. CDR3 length: 16 amino acids. V lost 1 base to trimming and J lost 10 bases; unmatched junction nucleotides: 8. Per the germline V gene, CDR1 is MNHNS and CDR2 is SASEGT. In DNA form, the CDR3 reads TGTGCCAGCAGTGAAGACTTTAAGGACAGGGGATCACCCCTCCACTTT. This encodes CASSEDFKDRGSPLHF.

Details on this clonotype: A read error may account for a junction end that differs from germline. V is TRBV4-1 and J is TRBJ2-7, with 7 bases fitting TRBD1. CDR3 length: 16 residues. Germline-derived CDR1 and CDR2 are MGHRA and YSYEKL. In nucleotides, the CDR3 is TGCGTCAGCAGCCAAGGTCCCGGGGACAGAGCTTACGAGCAGTACTTC. Its protein is CVSSQGPGDRAYEQYF.

This clonotype has ten or more counts. The rearrangement uses TRBV10-3 and TRBJ1-2; D ambiguous. Deletions cut 0 bases from V and 6 bases from J, with 8 bases between. There are 13 residues in the CDR3. Germline assignment: CDR1 ENHRY and CDR2 SYGVKD. The CDR3: CAISESIEDGYTF. The CDR3 DNA sequence: TGTGCCATCAGTGAGTCGATAGAGGATGGCTACACCTTC.

This clonotype was seen only a few times. The gene calls are TRBV9 and TRBJ2-7, with 8 nucleotides matching TRBD2. This CDR3 comprises 15 residues. The V segment lost 5 bases and the J segment 6 bases; nucleotides outside the gene matches: 13. Per germline, CDR1 SGDLS and CDR2 YYNGEE. CDR3 residues: CASSPFGLASSEQYF. DNA of the CDR3: TGTGCCAGCAGTCCCTTTGGACTAGCATCTTCCGAGCAGTACTTC.

The chain uses TRBV5-5 and TRBJ2-7, with D uncertain. CDR1 is SGHKS and CDR2 is YYEKEE in the germline V gene (reference sequence). The CDR3 totals 14 residues. The V end was cut by 2 bases, the J end by 5 bases, with 14 bases between. Here the CDR3 reads CASSFRPRVNEQYF. The CDR3 DNA is TGTGCCAGCAGCTTTAGGCCACGTGTAAACGAGCAGTACTTC.

In its sample, this clonotype was seen many times. This sequence joins TRBV9 and TRBJ2-3; D remains ambiguous. CDR3 size: 15 residues. V was clipped by 0 bases and J by 5 bases, with 13 bases between them. CDR1 is SGDLS, CDR2 YYNGEE, per germline. This chain's CDR3 is CASSVVHGSGDTQYF. The CDR3 bases are TGTGCCAGCAGCGTAGTACATGGATCCGGAGATACGCAGTATTTT.

V and J are TRBV5-1 and TRBJ1-1; a weak D match, TRBD1 (6 bases). Germline V gene lookup returns CDR1 SGHRS and CDR2 YFSETQ. The CDR3 contains 15 residues. Trimming took 5 bases from V and 0 from J, leaving 14 bases between them. This CDR3 reads CASRQGNVMNTEAFF. CDR3 coding DNA: TGCGCCAGCAGACAGGGAAACGTCATGAACACTGAAGCTTTCTTT.

The chain links TRBV6-5 to TRBJ1-3; no reliable D call. Germline CDR1 is MNHEY and CDR2 is SVGAGI. This CDR3 contains 15 residues. V dropped 6 bases and J dropped 0 bases, with 12 bases sitting between them. For the CDR3, the DNA is TGTGCCAGCAGCCCCCTAGAGGGCTCTGGAAACACCATATATTTT. Its protein product is CASSPLEGSGNTIYF.

The V gene is TRBV7-3, the J gene TRBJ1-2, with D tentatively TRBD1 (5 bases). V lost 4 bases and J 4 bases, leaving 10 bases between the germline ends. The CDR3 loop spans 13 amino acids. Germline V lookup: CDR1 SGHTA, CDR2 FQGTGA. CDR3 protein: CASSSSDSYGYTF. CDR3 coding DNA: TGTGCCAGCAGCTCGTCAGACAGCTATGGCTACACCTTC.

In its sample, this clonotype was seen a few times. The genes are TRBV7-9 and TRBJ1-2; the D gene is possibly TRBD1 (5 bases). This CDR3 has 14 amino acids. CDR1 SEHNR and CDR2 FQNEAQ come from the germline V gene (reference sequence). Trimming took 5 bases from V and 2 from J, leaving 12 bases between them. CDR3 residues: CASSKESGNYGYTF. The DNA for the CDR3 is TGTGCCAGCAGCAAAGAATCAGGGAACTATGGCTACACCTTC.

This clonotype was seen ten or more times. The chain employs TRBV6-1 and TRBJ1-1; no definite D call. The CDR3 is 14 residues long. Germline V lookup: CDR1 MNHNS, CDR2 SASEGT. V lost 6 bases to trimming and J lost 4 bases, with 15 bases between them. CDR3: CASSPSGLGTEAFF. CDR3 sequence (DNA): TGTGCCAGCAGCCCTAGTGGGCTGGGCACTGAAGCTTTCTTT.

This clonotype appeared a single time. This rearrangement joins TRBV4-1 to TRBJ1-5; D is unclear. Germline CDR1 MGHRA, CDR2 YSYEKL. Trimming took off 8 bases at V and 3 bases at J, with 14 bases between the two ends. This CDR3 comprises 14 residues. The CDR3 region has the DNA TGCGCCAGCCGCGATCCGAGGCACAATCAGCCCCAGCATTTT. Translating it yields CASRDPRHNQPQHF.

This clonotype came up a few times. The CDR3 region is CASSYPARLNQPQHF. The CDR3 region has the DNA TGTGCCAGCAGTTACCCTGCCCGTCTTAATCAGCCCCAGCATTTT. This rearrangement joins TRBV2 to TRBJ1-5; no reliable D call. The CDR3 sequence is 15 residues long. The ends were cut back, 5 bases at V and 4 bases at J, with 15 bases in the middle. CDR1 SNHLY and CDR2 FYNNEI come from the germline V gene. Full variable domain (outside the CDR3, taken from reference TRBV2 and TRBJ1-5): EPEVTQTPSHQVTQMGQEVILRCVPISNHLYFYWYRQILGQKVEFLVSFYNNEISEKSEIFDDQFSVERPDGSNFTLKIRSTKLEDSAMYFCASSYPARLNQPQHFGDGTRLSIL.

The chain employs TRBV12-5 and TRBJ2-3; weak D call: TRBD1 (5 bases). Germline V gives CDR1 LGHNT, CDR2 FRNRAP. With 5 bases removed from V and 0 bases from J, the gap between germline ends came to 12 bases. CDR3 length: 15 amino acids. The CDR3 here is CASGSQTVSTDTQYF. The CDR3 DNA follows: TGTGCTAGTGGTAGTCAGACAGTCAGCACAGATACGCAGTATTTT.

Ten or more counts support this clonotype. The chain uses TRBV6-2 or TRBV6-3 and TRBJ2-6; D unclear. This CDR3 has 13 residues. Trimming shortened V by 9 bases and J by 1 base, and 7 bases separated the two germline ends. Germline V gene sequence: CDR1 MNHEY, CDR2 SVGEGT. This chain's CDR3 is CASRVSGANVLTF. The DNA for the CDR3 is TGTGCCAGTAGGGTTTCTGGGGCCAACGTCCTGACTTTC.